Below, one T cell receptor beta chain is given with its context. Its specificity is not known. This record belongs to a study of T cells after yellow fever vaccination. At the level of the study: Libraries from low-cell-number fractions were prepared with the SMART-Seq v4 Ultra Low Input RNA kit.

Whole-study findings and limits: CD4 and CD8 compartments shared a small share of clonotypes, likely from convergent recombination. It was a weaker secondary response, yet one that peaked faster, at day 5 versus 15.

TCRdb re-called the 5' RACE reads with MiXCR, one entry per CDR3 protein. The table lists some 600,000 distinct CDR3 sequences, 12% of them singletons. Sequencing used PBMCs, obtained on the day of the yellow fever booster vaccination. This TCR derives from a man aged 30 to 39 who received the YFV17D yellow fever vaccine.

CDR3 loop: CATAHQGQETQYF. In DNA form, the CDR3 reads TGTGCCACCGCCCATCAGGGTCAAGAGACCCAGTACTTC. The chain links TRBV15 to TRBJ2-5; possibly TRBD1 for D (5 bases). The CDR3 runs to 13 residues. The V gene lost 8 bases and the J gene lost 2 bases, with 12 bases spanning the gap. Germline CDR1 LNHNV, CDR2 YYDKDF (reference sequence).